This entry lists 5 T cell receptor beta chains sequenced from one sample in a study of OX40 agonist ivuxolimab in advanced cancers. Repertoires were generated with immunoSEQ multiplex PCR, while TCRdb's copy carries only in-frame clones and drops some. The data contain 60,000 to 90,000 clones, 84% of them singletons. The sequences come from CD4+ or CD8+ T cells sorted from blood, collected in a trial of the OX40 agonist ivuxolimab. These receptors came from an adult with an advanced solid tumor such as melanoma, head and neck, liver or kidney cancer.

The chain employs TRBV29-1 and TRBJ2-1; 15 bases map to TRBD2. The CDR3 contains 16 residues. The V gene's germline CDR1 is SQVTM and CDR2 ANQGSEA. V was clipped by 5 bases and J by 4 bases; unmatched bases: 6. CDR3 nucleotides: TGCAGCGTTTCCGGGACTAGCGGGAGGTATTACAATGAGCAGTTCTTC. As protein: CSVSGTSGRYYNEQFF.

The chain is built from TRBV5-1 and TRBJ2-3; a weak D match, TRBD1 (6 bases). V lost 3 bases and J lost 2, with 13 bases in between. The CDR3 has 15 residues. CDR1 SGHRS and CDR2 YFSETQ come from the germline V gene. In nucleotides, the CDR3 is TGCGCCAGCAGCTCGGGTTGGACAGTCACAGATACGCAGTATTTT. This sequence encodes CASSSGWTVTDTQYF.

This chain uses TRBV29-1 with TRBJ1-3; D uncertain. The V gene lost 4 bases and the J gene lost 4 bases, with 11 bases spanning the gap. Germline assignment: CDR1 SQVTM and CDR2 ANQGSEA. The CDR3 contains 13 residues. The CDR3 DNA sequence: TGCAGCGTTGCGTTGGTCGGAGGAAACACCATATATTTT. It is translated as CSVALVGGNTIYF.

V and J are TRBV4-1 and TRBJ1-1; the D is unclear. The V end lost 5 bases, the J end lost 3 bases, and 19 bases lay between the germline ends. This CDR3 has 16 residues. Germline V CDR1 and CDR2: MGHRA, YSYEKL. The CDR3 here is CASSFRVSSEDTEAFF. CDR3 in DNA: TGCGCCAGCAGCTTCCGGGTCTCAAGTGAGGACACTGAAGCTTTCTTT.

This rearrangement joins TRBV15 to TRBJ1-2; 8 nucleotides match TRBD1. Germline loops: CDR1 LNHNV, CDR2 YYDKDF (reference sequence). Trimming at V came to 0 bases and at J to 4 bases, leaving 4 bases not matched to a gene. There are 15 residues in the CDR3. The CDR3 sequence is CATSREPTGVYGYTF. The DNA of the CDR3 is TGTGCCACCAGCAGAGAACCGACAGGGGTCTATGGCTACACCTTC.